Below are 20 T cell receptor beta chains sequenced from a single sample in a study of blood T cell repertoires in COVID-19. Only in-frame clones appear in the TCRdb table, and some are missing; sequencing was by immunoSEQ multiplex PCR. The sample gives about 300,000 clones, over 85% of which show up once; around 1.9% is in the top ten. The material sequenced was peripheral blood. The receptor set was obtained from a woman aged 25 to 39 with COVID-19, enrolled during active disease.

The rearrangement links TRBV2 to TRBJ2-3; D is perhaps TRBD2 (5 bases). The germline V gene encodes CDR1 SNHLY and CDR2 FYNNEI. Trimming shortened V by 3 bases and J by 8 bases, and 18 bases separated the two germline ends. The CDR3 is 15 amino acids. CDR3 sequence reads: CASSDRTLGVGTQYF. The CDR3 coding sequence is TGTGCCAGCAGTGACCGGACTCTAGGAGTCGGTACGCAGTATTTT.

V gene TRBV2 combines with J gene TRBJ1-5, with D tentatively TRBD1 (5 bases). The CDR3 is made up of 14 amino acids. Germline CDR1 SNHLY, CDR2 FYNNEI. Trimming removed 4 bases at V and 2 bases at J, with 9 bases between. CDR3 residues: CASSGPRGNQPQHF. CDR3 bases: TGTGCCAGCAGTGGGCCCAGGGGCAATCAGCCCCAGCATTTT.

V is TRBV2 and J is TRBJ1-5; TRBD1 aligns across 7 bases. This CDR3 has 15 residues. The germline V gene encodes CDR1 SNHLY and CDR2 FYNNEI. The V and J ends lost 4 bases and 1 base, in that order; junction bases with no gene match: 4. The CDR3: CASSGDRLSNQPQHF. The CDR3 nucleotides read TGTGCCAGCAGTGGGGACAGACTGAGCAATCAGCCCCAGCATTTT.

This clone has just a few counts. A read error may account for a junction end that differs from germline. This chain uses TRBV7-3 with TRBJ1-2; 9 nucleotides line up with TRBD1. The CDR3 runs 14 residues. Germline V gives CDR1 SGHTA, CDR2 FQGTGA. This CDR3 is CASSLYPGQGLFSF. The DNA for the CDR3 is TGTGCCAGCAGCCTTTATCCGGGACAGGGCCTTTTTTCCTTC. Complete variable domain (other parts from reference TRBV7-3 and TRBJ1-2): GAGVSQTPSNKVTEKGKYVELRCDPISGHTALYWYRQSLGQGPEFLIYFQGTGAADDSGLPNDRFFAVRPEGSVSTLKIQRTERGDSAVYLCASSLYPGQGLFSFGSGTRLTVV.

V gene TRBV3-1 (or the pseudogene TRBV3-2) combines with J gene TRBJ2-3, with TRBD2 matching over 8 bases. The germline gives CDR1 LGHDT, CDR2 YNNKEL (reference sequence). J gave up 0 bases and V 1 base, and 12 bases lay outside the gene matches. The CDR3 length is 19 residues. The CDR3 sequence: CASSQGTQRGYPSTDTQYF. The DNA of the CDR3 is TGTGCCAGCAGCCAAGGTACGCAGCGGGGGTACCCTAGCACAGATACGCAGTATTTT.

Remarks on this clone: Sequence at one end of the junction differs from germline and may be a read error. In DNA form, the CDR3 reads TGTGCCAGTAGGATAGACAGGGCCTCCACAGATACGCAGTATTTT. This gives the protein CASRIDRASTDTQYF. The chain has TRBV19 and TRBJ2-3, with 7 bases lining up with TRBD1. CDR3 length: 15 residues. CDR1 and CDR2 (germline): LNHDA, SQIVND (reference sequence). The entire variable domain, with the rest obtained from reference TRBV19 and TRBJ2-3, is as follows: DGGITQSPKYLFRKEGQNVTLSCEQNLNHDAMYWYRQDPGQGLRLIYYSQIVNDFQKGDIAEGYSVSREKKESFPLTVTSAQKNPTAFYLCASRIDRASTDTQYFGPGTRLTVL.

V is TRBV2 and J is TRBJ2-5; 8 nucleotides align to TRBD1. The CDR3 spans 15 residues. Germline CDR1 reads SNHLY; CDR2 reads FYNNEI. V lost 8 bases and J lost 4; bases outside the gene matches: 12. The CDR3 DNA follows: TGTGCCAGCGAACCGACAGGGGAGATAGGAGAGACCCAGTACTTC. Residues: CASEPTGEIGETQYF.

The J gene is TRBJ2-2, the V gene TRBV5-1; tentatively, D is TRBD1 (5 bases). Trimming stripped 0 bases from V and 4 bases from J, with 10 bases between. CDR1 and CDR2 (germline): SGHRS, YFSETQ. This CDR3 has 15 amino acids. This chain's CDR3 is CASSLVGAGTGELFF. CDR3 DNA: TGCGCCAGCAGCTTGGTTGGGGCTGGCACCGGGGAGCTGTTTTTT.

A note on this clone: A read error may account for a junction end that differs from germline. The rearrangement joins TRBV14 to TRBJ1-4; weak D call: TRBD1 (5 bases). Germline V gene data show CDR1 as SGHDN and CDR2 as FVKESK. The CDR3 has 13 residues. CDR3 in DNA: TGTGCCAGCAGCCAGGACACCTGGAGAAAAACTGTTTTT. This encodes CASSQDTWRKTVF.

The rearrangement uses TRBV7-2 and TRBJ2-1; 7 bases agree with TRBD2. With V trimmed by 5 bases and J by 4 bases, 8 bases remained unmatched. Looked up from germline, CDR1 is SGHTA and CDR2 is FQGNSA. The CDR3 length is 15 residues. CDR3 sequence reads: CASSLGLVVYNEQFF. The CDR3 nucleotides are TGTGCCAGCAGCCTCGGACTAGTAGTTTACAATGAGCAGTTCTTC.

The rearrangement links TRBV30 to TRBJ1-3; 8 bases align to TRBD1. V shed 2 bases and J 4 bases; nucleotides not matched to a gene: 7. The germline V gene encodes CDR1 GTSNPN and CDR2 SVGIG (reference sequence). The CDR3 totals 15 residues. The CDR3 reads CAWSRARGLGNTIYF. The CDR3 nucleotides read TGTGCCTGGAGTAGGGCCAGGGGGCTCGGAAACACCATATATTTT.

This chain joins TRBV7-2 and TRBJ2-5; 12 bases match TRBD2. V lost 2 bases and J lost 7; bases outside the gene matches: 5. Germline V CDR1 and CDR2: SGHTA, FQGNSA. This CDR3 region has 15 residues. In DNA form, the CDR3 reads TGTGCCAGCAGCTTACCTAGCGGGGGGGCGGGGACCCAGTACTTC. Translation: CASSLPSGGAGTQYF.

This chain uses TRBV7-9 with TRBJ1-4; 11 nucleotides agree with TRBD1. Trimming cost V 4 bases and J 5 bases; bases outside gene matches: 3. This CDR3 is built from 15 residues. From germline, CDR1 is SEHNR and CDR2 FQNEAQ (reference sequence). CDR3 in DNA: TGTGCCAGCAGCTCCCGGACAGGGGGCAATGAAAAACTGTTTTTT. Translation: CASSSRTGGNEKLFF.

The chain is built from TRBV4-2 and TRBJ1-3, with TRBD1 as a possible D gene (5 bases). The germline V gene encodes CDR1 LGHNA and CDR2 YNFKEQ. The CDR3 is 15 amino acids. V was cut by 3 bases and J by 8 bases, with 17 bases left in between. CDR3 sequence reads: CASSQPGRTGDTIYF. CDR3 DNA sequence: TGTGCCAGCAGCCAGCCGGGACGGACGGGAGACACCATATATTTT.

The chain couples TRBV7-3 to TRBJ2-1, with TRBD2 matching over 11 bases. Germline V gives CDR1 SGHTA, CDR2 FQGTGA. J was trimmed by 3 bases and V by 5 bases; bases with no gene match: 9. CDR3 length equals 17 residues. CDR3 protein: CASSPSPGLADYNEQFF. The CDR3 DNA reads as TGTGCCAGCAGCCCAAGCCCGGGACTAGCGGACTACAATGAGCAGTTCTTC.

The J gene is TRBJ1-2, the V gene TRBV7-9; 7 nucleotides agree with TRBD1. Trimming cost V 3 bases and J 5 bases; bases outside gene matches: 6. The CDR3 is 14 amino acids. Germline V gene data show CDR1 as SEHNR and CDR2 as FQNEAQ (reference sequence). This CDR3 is CASSLGTALYGYTF. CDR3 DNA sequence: TGTGCCAGCAGCTTGGGGACAGCTTTATATGGCTACACCTTC.

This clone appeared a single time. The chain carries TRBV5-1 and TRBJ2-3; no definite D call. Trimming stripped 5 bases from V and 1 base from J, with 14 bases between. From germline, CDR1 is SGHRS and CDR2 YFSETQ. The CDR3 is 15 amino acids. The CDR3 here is CASRELFLGTDTQYF. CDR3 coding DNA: TGCGCCAGCAGGGAGTTATTTCTTGGCACAGATACGCAGTATTTT.

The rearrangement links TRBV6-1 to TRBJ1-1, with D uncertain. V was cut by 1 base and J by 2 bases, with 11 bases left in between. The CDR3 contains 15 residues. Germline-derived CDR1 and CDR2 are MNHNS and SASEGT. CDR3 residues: CASSEEVRYNTEAFF. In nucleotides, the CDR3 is TGTGCCAGCAGTGAAGAAGTCAGGTATAACACTGAAGCTTTCTTT.

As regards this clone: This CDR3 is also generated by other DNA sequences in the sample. CDR3 region: CASSPLDTGELFF. CDR3 DNA: TGTGCCAGCTCACCACTCGACACCGGGGAGCTGTTTTTT. The rearrangement uses TRBV18 and TRBJ2-2; no clear D gene. The CDR3 has 13 amino acids. CDR1 KGHSH and CDR2 LQKENI come from the germline V gene. Trimming shortened V by 1 base and J by 3 bases, and 3 bases separated the two germline ends.

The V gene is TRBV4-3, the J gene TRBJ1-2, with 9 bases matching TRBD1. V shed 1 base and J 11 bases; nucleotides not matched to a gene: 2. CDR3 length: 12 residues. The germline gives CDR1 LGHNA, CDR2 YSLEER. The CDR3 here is CASSQGTGVYTF. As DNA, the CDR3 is TGCGCCAGCAGCCAAGGGACAGGGGTTTACACCTTC.